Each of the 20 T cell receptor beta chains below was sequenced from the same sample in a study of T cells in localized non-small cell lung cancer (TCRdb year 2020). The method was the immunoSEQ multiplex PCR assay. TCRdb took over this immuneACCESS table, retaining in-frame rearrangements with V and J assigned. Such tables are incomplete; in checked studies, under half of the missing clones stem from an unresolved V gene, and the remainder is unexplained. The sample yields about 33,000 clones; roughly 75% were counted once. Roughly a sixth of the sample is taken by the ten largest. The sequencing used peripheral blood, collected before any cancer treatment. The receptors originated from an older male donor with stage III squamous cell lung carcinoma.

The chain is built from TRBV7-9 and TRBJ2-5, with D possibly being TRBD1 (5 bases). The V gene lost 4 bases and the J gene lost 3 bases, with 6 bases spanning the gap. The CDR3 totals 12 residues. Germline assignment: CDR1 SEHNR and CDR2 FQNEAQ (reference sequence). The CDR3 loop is CASSSTEETQYF. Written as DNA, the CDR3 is TGTGCCAGCAGCTCGACAGAAGAGACCCAGTACTTC.

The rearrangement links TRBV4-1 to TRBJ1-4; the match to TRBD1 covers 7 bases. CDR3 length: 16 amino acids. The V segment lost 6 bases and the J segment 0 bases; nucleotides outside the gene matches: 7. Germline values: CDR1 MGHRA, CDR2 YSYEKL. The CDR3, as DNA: TGCGCCAGCAGTCACAGGGGCGGAGCAACTAATGAAAAACTGTTTTTT. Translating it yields CASSHRGGATNEKLFF.

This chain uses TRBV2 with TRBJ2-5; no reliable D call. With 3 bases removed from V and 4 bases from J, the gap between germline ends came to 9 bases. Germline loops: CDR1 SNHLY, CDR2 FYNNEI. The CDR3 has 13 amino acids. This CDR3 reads CASSDGMGETQYF. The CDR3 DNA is TGTGCCAGCAGTGATGGTATGGGAGAGACCCAGTACTTC.

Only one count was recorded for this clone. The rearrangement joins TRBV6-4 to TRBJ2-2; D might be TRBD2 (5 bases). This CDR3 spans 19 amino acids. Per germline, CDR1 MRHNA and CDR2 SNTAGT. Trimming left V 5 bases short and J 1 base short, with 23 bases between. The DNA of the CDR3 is TGTGCCAGCAGTTCCTCTAGAGGTCGGGGTCCTAGGAACACCGGGGAGCTGTTTTTT. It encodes CASSSSRGRGPRNTGELFF.

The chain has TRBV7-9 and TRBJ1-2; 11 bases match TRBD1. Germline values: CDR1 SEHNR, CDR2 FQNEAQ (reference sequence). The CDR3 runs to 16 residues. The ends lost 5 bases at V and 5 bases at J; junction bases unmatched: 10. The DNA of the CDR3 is TGTGCCAGCAGCACATGGACAGGGGGCGCATTTTATGGCTACACCTTC. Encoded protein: CASSTWTGGAFYGYTF.

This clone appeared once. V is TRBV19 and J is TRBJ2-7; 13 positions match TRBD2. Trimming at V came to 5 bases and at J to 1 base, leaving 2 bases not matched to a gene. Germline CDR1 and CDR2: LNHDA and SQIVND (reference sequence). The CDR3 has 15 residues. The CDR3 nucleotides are TGTGCCAGTAGTTCGACTAGCGGGAGGTCCTACGAGCAGTACTTC. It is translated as CASSSTSGRSYEQYF.

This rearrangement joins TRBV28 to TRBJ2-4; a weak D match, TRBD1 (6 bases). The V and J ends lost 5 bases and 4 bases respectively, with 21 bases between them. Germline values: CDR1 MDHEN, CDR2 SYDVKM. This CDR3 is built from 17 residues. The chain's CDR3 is CASSPRGQAGTKNIQYF. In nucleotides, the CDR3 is TGTGCCAGCAGTCCCCGGGGCCAGGCCGGGACAAAAAACATTCAGTACTTC.

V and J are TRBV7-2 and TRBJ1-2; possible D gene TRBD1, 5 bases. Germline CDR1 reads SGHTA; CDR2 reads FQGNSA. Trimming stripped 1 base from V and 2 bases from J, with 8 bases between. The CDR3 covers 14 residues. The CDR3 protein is CASSLGRQNYGYTF. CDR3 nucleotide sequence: TGTGCCAGCAGCTTAGGGCGACAGAACTATGGCTACACCTTC.

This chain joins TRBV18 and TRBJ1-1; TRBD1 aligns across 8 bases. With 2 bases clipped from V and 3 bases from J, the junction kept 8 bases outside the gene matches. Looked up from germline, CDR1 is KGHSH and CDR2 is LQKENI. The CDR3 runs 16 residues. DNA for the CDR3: TGTGCCAGCTCACCAATACACAGGGGGGAGGACACTGAAGCTTTCTTT. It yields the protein CASSPIHRGEDTEAFF.

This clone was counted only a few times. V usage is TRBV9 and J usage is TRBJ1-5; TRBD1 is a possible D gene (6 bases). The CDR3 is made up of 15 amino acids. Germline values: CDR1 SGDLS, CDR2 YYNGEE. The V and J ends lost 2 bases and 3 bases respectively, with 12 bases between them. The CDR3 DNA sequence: TGTGCCAGCAGCGTTGGAGGGGGGAACAATCAGCCCCAGCATTTT. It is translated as CASSVGGGNNQPQHF. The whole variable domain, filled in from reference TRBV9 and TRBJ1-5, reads DSGVTQTPKHLITATGQRVTLRCSPRSGDLSVYWYQQSLDQGLQFLIQYYNGEERAKGNILERFSAQQFPDLHSELNLSSLELGDSALYFCASSVGGGNNQPQHFGDGTRLSIL.

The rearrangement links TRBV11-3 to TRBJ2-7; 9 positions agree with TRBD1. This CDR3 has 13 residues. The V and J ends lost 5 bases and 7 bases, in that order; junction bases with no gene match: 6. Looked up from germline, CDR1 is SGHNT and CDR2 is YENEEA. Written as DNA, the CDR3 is TGTGCCAGCAGCCCCGGGACAGGGCGGGAGCAGTACTTC. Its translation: CASSPGTGREQYF.

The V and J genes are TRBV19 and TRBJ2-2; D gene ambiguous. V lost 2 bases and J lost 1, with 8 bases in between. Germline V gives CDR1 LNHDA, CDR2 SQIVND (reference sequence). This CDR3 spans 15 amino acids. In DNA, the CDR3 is TGTGCCAGTAGTATACAAAACCTGAACACCGGGGAGCTGTTTTTT. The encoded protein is CASSIQNLNTGELFF. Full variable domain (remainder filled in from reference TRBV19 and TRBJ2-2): DGGITQSPKYLFRKEGQNVTLSCEQNLNHDAMYWYRQDPGQGLRLIYYSQIVNDFQKGDIAEGYSVSREKKESFPLTVTSAQKNPTAFYLCASSIQNLNTGELFFGEGSRLTVL.

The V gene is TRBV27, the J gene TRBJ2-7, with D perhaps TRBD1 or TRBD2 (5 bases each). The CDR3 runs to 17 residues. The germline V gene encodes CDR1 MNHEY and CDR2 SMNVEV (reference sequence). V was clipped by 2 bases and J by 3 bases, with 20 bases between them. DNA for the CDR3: TGTGCCAGCAGTTTACCGGGGCAGGCAGACCTTCACTACGAGCAGTACTTC. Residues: CASSLPGQADLHYEQYF.

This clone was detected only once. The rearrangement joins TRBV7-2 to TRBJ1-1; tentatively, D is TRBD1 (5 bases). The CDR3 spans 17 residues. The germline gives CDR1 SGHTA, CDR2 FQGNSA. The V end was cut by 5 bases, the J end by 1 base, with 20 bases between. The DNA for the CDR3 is TGTGCCAGCAGCCGAAACCTCGTGGGGGGAACGAACACTGAAGCTTTCTTT. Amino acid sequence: CASSRNLVGGTNTEAFF.

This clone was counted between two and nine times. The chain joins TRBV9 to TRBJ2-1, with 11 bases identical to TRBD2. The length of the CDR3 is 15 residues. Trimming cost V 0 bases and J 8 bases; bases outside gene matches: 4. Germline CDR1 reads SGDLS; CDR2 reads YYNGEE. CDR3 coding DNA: TGTGCCAGCAGCGTAGATGTAGCGGGGGGGCATGAGCAGTTCTTC. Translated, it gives CASSVDVAGGHEQFF.

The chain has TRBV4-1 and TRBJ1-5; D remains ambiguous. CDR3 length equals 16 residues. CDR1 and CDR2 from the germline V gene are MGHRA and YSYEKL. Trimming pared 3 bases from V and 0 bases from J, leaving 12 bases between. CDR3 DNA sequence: TGCGCCAGCAGCCAGGGGAGTTCCTATAGCAATCAGCCCCAGCATTTT. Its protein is CASSQGSSYSNQPQHF.

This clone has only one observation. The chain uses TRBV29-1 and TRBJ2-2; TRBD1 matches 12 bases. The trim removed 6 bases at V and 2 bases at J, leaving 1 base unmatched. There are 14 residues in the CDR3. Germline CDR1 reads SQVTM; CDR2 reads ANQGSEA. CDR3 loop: CSVGTGGNTGELFF. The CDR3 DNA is TGCAGCGTGGGGACAGGGGGCAACACCGGGGAGCTGTTTTTT.

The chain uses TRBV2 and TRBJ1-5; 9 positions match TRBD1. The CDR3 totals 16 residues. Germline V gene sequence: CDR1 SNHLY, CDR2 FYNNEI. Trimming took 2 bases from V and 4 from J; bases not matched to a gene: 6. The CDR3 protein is CASSESLQGANQPQHF. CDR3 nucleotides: TGTGCCAGCAGTGAATCTTTACAGGGGGCGAATCAGCCCCAGCATTTT.

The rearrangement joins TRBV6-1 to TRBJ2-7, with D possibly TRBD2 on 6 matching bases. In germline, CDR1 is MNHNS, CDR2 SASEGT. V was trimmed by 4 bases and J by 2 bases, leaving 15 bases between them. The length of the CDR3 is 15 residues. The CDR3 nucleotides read TGTGCCAGCAGTGGGGACTCCCTTGGCCCCTACGAGCAGTACTTC. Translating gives CASSGDSLGPYEQYF.

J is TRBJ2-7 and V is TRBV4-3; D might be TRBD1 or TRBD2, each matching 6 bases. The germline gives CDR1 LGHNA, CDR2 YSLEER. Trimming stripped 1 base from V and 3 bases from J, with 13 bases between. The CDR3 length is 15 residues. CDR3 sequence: CASSQALEGVYEQYF. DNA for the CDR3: TGCGCCAGCAGCCAAGCTCTGGAGGGGGTCTACGAGCAGTACTTC.